The clone carrying this TCR beta chain occurred many times. The antigen is unknown. The TCR beta libraries were generated through quantitative 5'-RACE incorporating molecular barcodes. MiXCR, run by TCRdb on the 5' RACE reads, gives a single entry per CDR3 protein. The sample consists of 200,000 to 250,000 distinct CDR3 sequences, 15% to 20% of them appearing once. CDR1 is LGHDT, CDR2 YNNKEL, per germline (reference sequence). The CDR3 loop spans 14 amino acids. V shed 2 bases and J shed 8 bases, with 13 bases lying between them. The sample originates from a study of CD8 T cells in ankylosing spondylitis. The study's findings and limits: The study looked at matched synovial fluid samples from ankylosing spondylitis patients. Disease-linked clones were reported to be significantly enriched there. Disease-linked clones displayed a CD8+ phenotype and appeared relatively rarely in peripheral blood. Both synovial fluid and blood in reactive arthritis had previously been reported to carry some motif variants. A motif in TCR beta, a set of under ten highly homologous variants, appeared characteristic of ankylosing spondylitis blood.

The sample taken for sequencing was blood, either unsorted or a sorted T cell fraction (not recorded which). The rearrangement links TRBV3-1 to TRBJ2-1; maybe TRBD2 (6 bases). The receptor was isolated from a male donor with ankylosing spondylitis. The CDR3 region has the DNA TGTGCCAGCAGCCAACCGGGGAGGCCCCATGAGCAGTTCTTC. This encodes CASSQPGRPHEQFF.